The 5 T cell receptor beta chains reported below all come from one sample, sequenced in a study of Graves' ophthalmopathy and Graves' hyperthyroidism. Amplification of TCR beta CDR3 regions used RNA transcripts. RT-PCR was first run with HTBI primers, then multiplex PCR in a second round. One entry per CDR3 protein results from TCRdb running MiXCR on the multiplex PCR reads. The sample has almost 750,000 distinct CDR3 sequences, 40% seen once; the top ten hold 40% to 55%. The sample taken for sequencing was peripheral blood. These receptors all stem from an adult man with Graves' ophthalmopathy.

This clonotype has ten or more counts. The V and J genes are TRBV29-1 and TRBJ1-2; 8 nucleotides align to TRBD1. J lost 6 bases, V lost 4 bases, and 1 base had no gene match. CDR1 and CDR2 from the germline V gene are SQVTM and ANQGSEA. The CDR3 is 11 amino acids. The CDR3 spells CSVARGHGYTF. CDR3 DNA sequence: TGCAGCGTTGCCAGGGGGCATGGCTACACCTTC. The variable domain in full, completed from reference TRBV29-1 and TRBJ1-2, reads SAVISQKPSRDICQRGTSLTIQCQVDSQVTMMFWYRQQPGQSLTLIATANQGSEATYESGFVIDKFPISRPNLTFSTLTVSNMSPEDSSIYLCSVARGHGYTFGSGTRLTVV.

The chain combines TRBV29-1 with TRBJ2-7, with 10 positions matching TRBD1. Unmatched junction bases numbered 7, after V lost 4 bases and J lost 7 bases. Germline V gene lookup returns CDR1 SQVTM and CDR2 ANQGSEA. The CDR3 has 13 residues. Here the CDR3 reads CSVADGQGDEQYF. The CDR3 nucleotides are TGCAGCGTTGCCGATGGACAGGGGGATGAGCAGTACTTC.

This clonotype came up many times. The chain combines TRBV7-2 with TRBJ1-5; D gene ambiguous. This CDR3 is 15 amino acids long. Germline CDR1 and CDR2: SGHTA and FQGNSA. V gave up 1 base and J gave up 0 bases, with 7 bases separating them. The CDR3 sequence is CASSLEAYSNQPQHF. For the CDR3, the DNA is TGTGCCAGCAGCTTAGAAGCTTATAGCAATCAGCCCCAGCATTTT.

The chain is built from TRBV7-9 and TRBJ1-5, with D possibly TRBD1 on 6 matching bases. The DNA end favors TRBJ2-3, so the J call may be wrong. Germline V gives CDR1 SEHNR, CDR2 FQNEAQ (reference sequence). There are 16 residues in the CDR3. DNA for the CDR3: TGTGCCAGCAGCTTAACGGCAGGGGTAGGGACAGATACGCAGTATTTT. Translation: CASSLTAGVGTDTQYF.

To note about this clonotype: Being one base from a much bigger clone, this may be a read error. The rearrangement uses TRBV24-1 and TRBJ2-5; D not resolved. The V end lost 1 base, the J end lost 7 bases, and 9 bases lay between the germline ends. Per germline, CDR1 KGHDR and CDR2 SFDVKD. This CDR3 is built from 13 residues. The CDR3 region is CATSDFTEGTQYF. The CDR3 coding sequence is TGTGCCACCAGTGATTTTACAGAAGGGACCCAGTACTTC.